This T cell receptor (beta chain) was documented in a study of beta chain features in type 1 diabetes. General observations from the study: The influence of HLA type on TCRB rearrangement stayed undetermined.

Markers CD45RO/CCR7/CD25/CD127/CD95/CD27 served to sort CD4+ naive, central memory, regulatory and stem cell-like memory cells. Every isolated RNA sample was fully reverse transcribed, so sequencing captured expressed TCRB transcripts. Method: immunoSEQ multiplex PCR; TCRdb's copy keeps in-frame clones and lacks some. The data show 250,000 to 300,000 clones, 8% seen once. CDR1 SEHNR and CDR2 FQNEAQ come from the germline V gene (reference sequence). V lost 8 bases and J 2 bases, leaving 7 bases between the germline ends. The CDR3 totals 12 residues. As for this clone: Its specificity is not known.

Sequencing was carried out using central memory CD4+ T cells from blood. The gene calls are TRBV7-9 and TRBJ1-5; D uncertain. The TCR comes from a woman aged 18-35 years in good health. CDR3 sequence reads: CASGFGNQPQHF. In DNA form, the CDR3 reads TGTGCCAGCGGGTTTGGCAATCAGCCCCAGCATTTT.